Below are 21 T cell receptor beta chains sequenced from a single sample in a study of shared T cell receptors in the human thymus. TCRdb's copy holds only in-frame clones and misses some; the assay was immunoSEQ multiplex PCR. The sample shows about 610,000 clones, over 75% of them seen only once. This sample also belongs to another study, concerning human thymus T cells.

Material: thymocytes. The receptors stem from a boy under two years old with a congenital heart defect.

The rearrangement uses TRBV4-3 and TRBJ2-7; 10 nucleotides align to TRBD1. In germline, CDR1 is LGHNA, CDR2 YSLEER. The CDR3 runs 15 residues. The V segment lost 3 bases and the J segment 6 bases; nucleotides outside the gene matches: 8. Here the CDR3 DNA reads TGCGCCAGCAGCCAGGGTCCCTGGACAGGGGGCGAGCAGTACTTC. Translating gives CASSQGPWTGGEQYF.

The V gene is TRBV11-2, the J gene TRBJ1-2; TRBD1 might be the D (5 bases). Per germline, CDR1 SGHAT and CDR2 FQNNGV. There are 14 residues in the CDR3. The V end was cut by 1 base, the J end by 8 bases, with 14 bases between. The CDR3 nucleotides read TGTGCCAGCAGCTTAGGTACAGGCTTGGAGGGCTACACCTTC. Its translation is CASSLGTGLEGYTF.

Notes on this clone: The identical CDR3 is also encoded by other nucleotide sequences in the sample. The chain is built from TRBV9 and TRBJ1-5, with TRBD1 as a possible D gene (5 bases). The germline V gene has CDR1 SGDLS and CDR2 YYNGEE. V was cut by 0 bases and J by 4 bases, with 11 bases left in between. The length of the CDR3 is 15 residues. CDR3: CASSVGQGGNQPQHF. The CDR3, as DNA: TGTGCCAGCAGCGTAGGCCAGGGAGGAAATCAGCCCCAGCATTTT.

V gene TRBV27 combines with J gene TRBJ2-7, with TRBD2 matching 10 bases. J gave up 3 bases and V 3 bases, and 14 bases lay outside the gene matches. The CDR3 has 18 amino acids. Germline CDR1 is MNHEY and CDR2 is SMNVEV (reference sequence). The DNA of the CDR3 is TGTGCCAGCAGTTTGGTGTCTAGCGGGAGATCTGAGGTCTACGAGCAGTACTTC. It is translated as CASSLVSSGRSEVYEQYF.

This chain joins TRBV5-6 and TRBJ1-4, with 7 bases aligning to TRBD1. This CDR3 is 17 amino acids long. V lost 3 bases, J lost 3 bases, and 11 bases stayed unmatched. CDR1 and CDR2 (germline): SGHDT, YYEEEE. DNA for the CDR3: TGTGCCAGCAGCTCAAGGACAGGACCACCCCCTAATGAAAAACTGTTTTTT. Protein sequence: CASSSRTGPPPNEKLFF.

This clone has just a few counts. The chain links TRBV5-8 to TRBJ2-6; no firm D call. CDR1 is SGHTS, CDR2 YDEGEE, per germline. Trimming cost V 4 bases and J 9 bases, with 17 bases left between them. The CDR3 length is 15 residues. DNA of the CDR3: TGTGCCAGCAGCCCCCGGATCGGCAGGCGCAACGTCCTGACTTTC. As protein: CASSPRIGRRNVLTF.

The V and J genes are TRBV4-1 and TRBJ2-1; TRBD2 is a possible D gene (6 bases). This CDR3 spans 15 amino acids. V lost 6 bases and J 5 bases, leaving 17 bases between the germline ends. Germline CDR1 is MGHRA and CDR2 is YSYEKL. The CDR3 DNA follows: TGCGCCAGCAGTCTGTGCGGGACGACAAACAATGAGCAGTTCTTC. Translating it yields CASSLCGTTNNEQFF.

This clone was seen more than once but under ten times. As DNA, the CDR3 is TGTGCCAGCAGTTGGGGCCGGAACTCTGGAAACACCATATATTTT. Residues: CASSWGRNSGNTIYF. The chain couples TRBV6-5 to TRBJ1-3; TRBD1 is a possible D gene (5 bases). CDR1 MNHEY and CDR2 SVGAGI come from the germline V gene. V was cut by 4 bases and J by 0 bases, with 10 bases left in between. The CDR3 sequence is 15 residues long.

The CDR3 here is CASSLDLGTPPEPSSYEQYF. The DNA for the CDR3 is TGTGCCAGCAGCTTAGATCTCGGGACTCCCCCCGAACCATCATCCTACGAGCAGTACTTC. This sequence joins TRBV11-2 and TRBJ2-7; TRBD2 is a possible D gene (6 bases). V was shortened by 0 bases and J by 1 base, with 25 bases between the two germline ends. CDR1 is SGHAT and CDR2 is FQNNGV in the germline V gene. The CDR3 extends over 20 amino acids.

CDR3 sequence: CASSHSPTRGGAYGYTF. In nucleotides, the CDR3 is TGTGCCAGCAGCCACTCCCCCACCCGGGGAGGTGCCTATGGCTACACCTTC. The V call is TRBV28, the J call TRBJ1-2; D is undetermined. Germline V gene sequence: CDR1 MDHEN, CDR2 SYDVKM. CDR3 length equals 17 residues. The V gene lost 6 bases and the J gene lost 4 bases, with 24 bases spanning the gap.

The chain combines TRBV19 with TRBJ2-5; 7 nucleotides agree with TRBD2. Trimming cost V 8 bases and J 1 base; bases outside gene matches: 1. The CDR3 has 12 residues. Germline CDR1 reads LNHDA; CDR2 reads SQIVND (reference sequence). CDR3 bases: TGTGCCAGTTGGGGGGGCCAAGAGACCCAGTACTTC. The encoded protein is CASWGGQETQYF.

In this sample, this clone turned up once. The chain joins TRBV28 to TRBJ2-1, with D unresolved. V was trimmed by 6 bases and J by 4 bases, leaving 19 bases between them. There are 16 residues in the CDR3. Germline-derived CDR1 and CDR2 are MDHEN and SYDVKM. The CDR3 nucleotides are TGTGCCAGCAGACAAACAAGAGGCCGGAAGTACAATGAGCAGTTCTTC. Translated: CASRQTRGRKYNEQFF. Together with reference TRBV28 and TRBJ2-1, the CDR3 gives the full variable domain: DVKVTQSSRYLVKRTGEKVFLECVQDMDHENMFWYRQDPGLGLRLIYFSYDVKMKEKGDIPEGYSVSREKKERFSLILESASTNQTSMYLCASRQTRGRKYNEQFFGPGTRLTVL.

CDR3 residues: CASRDRANTEAFF. CDR3 coding DNA: TGTGCCAGCAGGGACAGAGCGAACACTGAAGCTTTCTTT. The gene calls are TRBV2 and TRBJ1-1; weak D call: TRBD1 (6 bases). Per the germline V gene, CDR1 is SNHLY and CDR2 is FYNNEI. CDR3 size: 13 residues. V shed 6 bases and J shed 1 base, with 9 bases lying between them.

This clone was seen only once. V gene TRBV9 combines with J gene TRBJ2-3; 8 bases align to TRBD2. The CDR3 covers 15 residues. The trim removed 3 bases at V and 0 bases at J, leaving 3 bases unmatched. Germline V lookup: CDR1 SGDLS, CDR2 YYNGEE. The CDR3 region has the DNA TGTGCCAGCAGCGGCCTAGCGGGTAGCACAGATACGCAGTATTTT. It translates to CASSGLAGSTDTQYF.

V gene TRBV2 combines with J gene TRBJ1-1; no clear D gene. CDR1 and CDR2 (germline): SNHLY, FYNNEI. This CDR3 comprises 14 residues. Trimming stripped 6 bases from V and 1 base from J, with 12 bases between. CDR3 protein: CASRVVPGNTEAFF. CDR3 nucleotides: TGTGCCAGCAGGGTGGTTCCCGGGAACACTGAAGCTTTCTTT.

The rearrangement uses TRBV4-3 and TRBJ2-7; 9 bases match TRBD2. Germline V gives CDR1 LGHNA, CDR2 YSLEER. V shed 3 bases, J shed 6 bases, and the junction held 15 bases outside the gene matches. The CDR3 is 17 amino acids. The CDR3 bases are TGCGCCAGCAGCCAGGACCGGGGCCTAGCGGGGCGCGGCGAGCAGTACTTC. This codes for CASSQDRGLAGRGEQYF.

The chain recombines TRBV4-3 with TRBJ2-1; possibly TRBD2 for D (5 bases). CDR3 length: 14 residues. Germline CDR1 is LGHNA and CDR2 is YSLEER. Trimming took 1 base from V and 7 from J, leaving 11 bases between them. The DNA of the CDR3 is TGCGCCAGCAGCCAAGGAGTTAGCGAGAATGAGCAGTTCTTC. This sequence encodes CASSQGVSENEQFF.

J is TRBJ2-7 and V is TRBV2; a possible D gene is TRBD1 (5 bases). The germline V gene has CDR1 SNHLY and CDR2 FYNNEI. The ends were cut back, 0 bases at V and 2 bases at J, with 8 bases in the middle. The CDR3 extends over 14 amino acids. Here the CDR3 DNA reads TGTGCCAGCAGTGAAGCAGGGGCGGCCTACGAGCAGTACTTC. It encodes CASSEAGAAYEQYF.

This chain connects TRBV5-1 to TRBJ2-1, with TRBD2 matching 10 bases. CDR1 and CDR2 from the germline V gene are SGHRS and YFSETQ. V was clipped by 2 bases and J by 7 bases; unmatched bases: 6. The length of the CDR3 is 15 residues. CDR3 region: CASSLKREGGNEQFF. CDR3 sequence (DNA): TGCGCCAGCAGCTTAAAGCGGGAGGGGGGTAATGAGCAGTTCTTC.

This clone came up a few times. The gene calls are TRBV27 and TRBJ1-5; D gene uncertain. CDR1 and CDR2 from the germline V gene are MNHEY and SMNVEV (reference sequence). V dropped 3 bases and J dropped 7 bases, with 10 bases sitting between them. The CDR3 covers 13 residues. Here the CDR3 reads CASSLTRGQPQHF. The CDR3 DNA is TGTGCCAGCAGTTTGACTAGAGGGCAGCCCCAGCATTTT.

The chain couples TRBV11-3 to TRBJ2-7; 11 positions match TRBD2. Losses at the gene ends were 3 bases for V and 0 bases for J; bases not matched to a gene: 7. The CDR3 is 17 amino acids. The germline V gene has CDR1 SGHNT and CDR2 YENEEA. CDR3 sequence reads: CASSLNRLAGGSYEQYF. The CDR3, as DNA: TGTGCCAGCAGCTTGAACCGGCTAGCGGGGGGCTCCTACGAGCAGTACTTC.